This T cell receptor (beta chain) was observed in a study of blood T cell repertoires in COVID-19. Overall study: The origin of the acute and convalescent COVID-19 samples was the United States, Italy and Spain. PBMCs, B-cell-depleted T cells, or T cells were the source of the cDNA or gDNA that made up the material.

The CDR3 covers 16 residues. V was shortened by 2 bases and J by 0 bases, with 11 bases between the two germline ends. Germline values: CDR1 KGHSH, CDR2 LQKENI. Produced via immunoSEQ multiplex PCR; TCRdb's table is partial and in-frame only. The sample yields about 50,000 clones, 77% seen once. V usage is TRBV18 and J usage is TRBJ1-5, with D unclear. Sequencing was done on a sample of peripheral blood. The origin of this receptor is an older man with active or convalescent COVID-19. The CDR3, as DNA: TGTGCCAGCTCACCATTTGGCGGAGATAGCAATCAGCCCCAGCATTTT. Its translation is CASSPFGGDSNQPQHF.